This T cell receptor (beta chain) was sequenced for a study of ipilimumab plus nivolumab after autologous stem cell transplantation. As for the study in general: Typical patient got a handful of ipilimumab doses and roughly 8 nivolumab doses (median). Study conclusions and caveats: Per the authors, repertoire, Treg and microbiota data justify further study.

To note about this clone: What it binds is not known.

Sequencing was performed with immunoSEQ multiplex PCR; in TCRdb, only in-frame clones are kept and a portion is missing. The data hold more than 13,000 clones, with 65% to 80% observed a single time. The length of the CDR3 is 12 residues. V shed 6 bases and J shed 8 bases, with 13 bases lying between them. From germline, CDR1 is MDHEN and CDR2 SYDVKM. The chain is built from TRBV28 and TRBJ2-5; D unresolved. The TCR sequence derives from a male donor with primary mediastinal lymphoma. The sequences come from PBMCs, collected in a trial of ipilimumab plus nivolumab as post-transplant consolidation. This chain's CDR3 is CASSTTIRTQYF. The DNA for the CDR3 is TGTGCCAGCAGCACAACCATTCGAACCCAGTACTTC.